This TCR beta chain was identified in a study of human T cells and chemical hapten exposure. In TCRdb, the RACE reads were re-called with MiXCR into one record per CDR3 protein. The table lists some 360,000 distinct CDR3 sequences, approximately 5.1% of them singletons. Time point indicated: pre-sensitization, week 0. Treatment of the sample: therapeutic diphenylcyclopropenone sensitization with weekly scalp DPC. The sequence was collected from a woman between 50 and 59 years old with alopecia areata. Some clones in this sample may be carry-over from other donors' samples. This sample comprised whole blood, obtained in connection with sensitization to the hapten diphenylcyclopropenone (DPC).

The DNA for the CDR3 is TGTGCCAGCAGCTCAGGGGACAGGGCGGGCACTGAAGCTTTCTTT. Protein: CASSSGDRAGTEAFF. V is TRBV6-5 and J is TRBJ1-1; 9 bases agree with TRBD1. This CDR3 comprises 15 residues. With V trimmed by 6 bases and J by 4 bases, 9 bases remained unmatched. Germline CDR1 is MNHEY and CDR2 is SVGAGI.